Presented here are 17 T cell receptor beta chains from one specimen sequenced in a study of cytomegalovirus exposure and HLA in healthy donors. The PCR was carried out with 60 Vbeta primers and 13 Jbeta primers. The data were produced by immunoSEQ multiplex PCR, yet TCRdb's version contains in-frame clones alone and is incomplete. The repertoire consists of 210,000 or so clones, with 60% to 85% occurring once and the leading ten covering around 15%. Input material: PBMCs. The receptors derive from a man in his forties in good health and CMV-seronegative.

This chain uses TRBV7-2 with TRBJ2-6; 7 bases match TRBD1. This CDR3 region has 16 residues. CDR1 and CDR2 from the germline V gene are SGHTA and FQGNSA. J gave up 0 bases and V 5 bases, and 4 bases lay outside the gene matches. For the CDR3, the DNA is TGTGCCAGCAGCCATACAGGGGTCTCTGGGGCCAACGTCCTGACTTTC. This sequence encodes CASSHTGVSGANVLTF.

This CDR3 reads CASGLGQGVYEQYF. CDR3 bases: TGTGCTAGTGGTTTGGGACAGGGGGTCTACGAGCAGTACTTC. The chain has TRBV12-5 and TRBJ2-7; 9 nucleotides agree with TRBD1. V was clipped by 1 base and J by 3 bases; unmatched bases: 1. Germline assignment: CDR1 LGHNT and CDR2 FRNRAP. The length of the CDR3 is 14 residues.

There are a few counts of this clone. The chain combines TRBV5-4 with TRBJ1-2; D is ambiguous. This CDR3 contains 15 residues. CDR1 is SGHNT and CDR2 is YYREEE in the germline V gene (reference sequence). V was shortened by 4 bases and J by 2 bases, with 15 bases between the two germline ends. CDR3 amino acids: CASSPRSGGNYGYTF. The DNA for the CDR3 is TGTGCCAGCAGCCCCCGGAGCGGAGGGAACTATGGCTACACCTTC.

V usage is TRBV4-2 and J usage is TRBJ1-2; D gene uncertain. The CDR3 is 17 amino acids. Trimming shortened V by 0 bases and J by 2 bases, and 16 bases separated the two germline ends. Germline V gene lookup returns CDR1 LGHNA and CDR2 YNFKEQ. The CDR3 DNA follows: TGTGCCAGCAGCCAAGAGGTTGGGCCACATCTGAACTATGGCTACACCTTC. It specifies CASSQEVGPHLNYGYTF.

In DNA, the CDR3 is TGTGCCAGCAGCCAAGTAGGCTTGCGGGACTCTAACACTGAAGCTTTCTTT. This sequence encodes CASSQVGLRDSNTEAFF. J is TRBJ1-1 and V is TRBV4-2; possible D gene TRBD1, 5 bases. The CDR3 sequence is 17 residues long. The germline V gene encodes CDR1 LGHNA and CDR2 YNFKEQ. With 1 base removed from V and 2 bases from J, the gap between germline ends came to 17 bases.

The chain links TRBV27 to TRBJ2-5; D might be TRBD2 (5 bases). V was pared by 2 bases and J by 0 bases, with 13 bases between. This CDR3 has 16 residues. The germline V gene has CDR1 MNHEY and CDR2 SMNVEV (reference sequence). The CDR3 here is CASSLREGYYQETQYF. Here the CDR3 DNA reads TGTGCCAGCAGTTTAAGAGAGGGATACTACCAAGAGACCCAGTACTTC.

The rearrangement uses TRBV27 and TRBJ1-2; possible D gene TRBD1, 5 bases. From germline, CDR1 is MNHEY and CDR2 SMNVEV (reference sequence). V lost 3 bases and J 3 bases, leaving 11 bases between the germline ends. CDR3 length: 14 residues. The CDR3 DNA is TGTGCCAGCAGTTTTCGGGGGTGGGACTATGGCTACACCTTC. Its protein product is CASSFRGWDYGYTF.

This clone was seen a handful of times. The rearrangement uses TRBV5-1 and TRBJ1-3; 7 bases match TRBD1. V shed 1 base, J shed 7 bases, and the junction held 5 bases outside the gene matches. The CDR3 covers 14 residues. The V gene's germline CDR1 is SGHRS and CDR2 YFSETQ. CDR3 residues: CASSLTGDRNTIYF. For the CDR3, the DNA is TGCGCCAGCAGCTTGACAGGGGACCGCAACACCATATATTTT.

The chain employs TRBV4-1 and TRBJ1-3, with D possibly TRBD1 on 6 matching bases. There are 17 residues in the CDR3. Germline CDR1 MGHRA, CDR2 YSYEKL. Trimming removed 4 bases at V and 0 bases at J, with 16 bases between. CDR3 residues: CASSRGHVGGSGNTIYF. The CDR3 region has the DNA TGCGCCAGCAGCCGAGGCCACGTAGGGGGCTCTGGAAACACCATATATTTT.

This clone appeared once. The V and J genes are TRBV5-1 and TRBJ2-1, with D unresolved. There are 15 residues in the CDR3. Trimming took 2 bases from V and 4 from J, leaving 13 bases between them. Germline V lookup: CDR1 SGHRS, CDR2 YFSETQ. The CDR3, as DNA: TGCGCCAGCAGCTTACGGCCGGAACTATACAATGAGCAGTTCTTC. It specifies CASSLRPELYNEQFF.

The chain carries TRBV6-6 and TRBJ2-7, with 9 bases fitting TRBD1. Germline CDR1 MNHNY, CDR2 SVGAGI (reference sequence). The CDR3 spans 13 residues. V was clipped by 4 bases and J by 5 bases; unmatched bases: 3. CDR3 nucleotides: TGTGCCAGCAGTTCCGGGACAGGGAACGAGCAGTACTTC. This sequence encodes CASSSGTGNEQYF.

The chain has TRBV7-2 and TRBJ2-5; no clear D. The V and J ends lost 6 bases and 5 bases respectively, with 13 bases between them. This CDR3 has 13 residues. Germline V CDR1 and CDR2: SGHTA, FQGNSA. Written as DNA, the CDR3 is TGTGCCAGCAGTGAGGCAGTAAGGGAGACCCAGTACTTC. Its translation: CASSEAVRETQYF.

The CDR3 loop reads CASSPWDRNTGELFF. In DNA, the CDR3 is TGTGCCAGCAGTCCCTGGGACAGGAACACCGGGGAGCTGTTTTTT. The rearrangement links TRBV27 to TRBJ2-2; 7 bases match TRBD1. From germline, CDR1 is MNHEY and CDR2 SMNVEV (reference sequence). This CDR3 region has 15 residues. Trimming removed 5 bases from V and 1 base from J; junction bases left unmatched: 4.

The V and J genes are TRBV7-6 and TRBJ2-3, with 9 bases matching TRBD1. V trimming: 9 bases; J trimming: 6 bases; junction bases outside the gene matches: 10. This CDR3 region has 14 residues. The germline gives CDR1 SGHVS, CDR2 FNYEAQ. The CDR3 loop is CASSRTGVFDTQYF. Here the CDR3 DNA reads TGTGCCAGTTCCAGGACAGGGGTATTCGATACGCAGTATTTT.

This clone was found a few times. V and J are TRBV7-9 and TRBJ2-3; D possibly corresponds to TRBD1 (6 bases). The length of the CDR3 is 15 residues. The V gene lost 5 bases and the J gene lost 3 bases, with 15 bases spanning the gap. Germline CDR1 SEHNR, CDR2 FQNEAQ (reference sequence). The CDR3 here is CASSINSQGTDTQYF. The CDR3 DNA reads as TGTGCCAGCAGCATCAACTCCCAGGGGACAGATACGCAGTATTTT.

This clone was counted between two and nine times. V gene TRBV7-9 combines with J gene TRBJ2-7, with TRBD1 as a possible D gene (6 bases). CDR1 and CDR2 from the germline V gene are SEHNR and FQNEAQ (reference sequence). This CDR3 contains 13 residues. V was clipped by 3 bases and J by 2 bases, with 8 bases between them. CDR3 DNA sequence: TGTGCCAGCAGCTTCCAGGGGACCTACGAGCAGTACTTC. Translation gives CASSFQGTYEQYF.

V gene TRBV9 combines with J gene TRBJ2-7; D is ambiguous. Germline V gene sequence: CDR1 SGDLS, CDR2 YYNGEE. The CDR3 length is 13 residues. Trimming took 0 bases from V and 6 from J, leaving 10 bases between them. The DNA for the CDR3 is TGTGCCAGCAGCGTAGGGTCCCGGTTCGAGCAGTACTTC. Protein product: CASSVGSRFEQYF.